This T cell receptor (beta chain) was sequenced for a study of identical twins. General study findings and limits: An excess of low generation probability was shown by twin-shared out-of-frame alpha sequences. The abundant beta clonotypes from cord blood had fewer insertions, and memory repertoires had none of this.

This CDR3 spans 14 amino acids. With 0 bases clipped from V and 5 bases from J, the junction kept 6 bases outside the gene matches. In germline, CDR1 is DFQATT, CDR2 SNEGSKA (reference sequence). MiXCR, applied by TCRdb to the 5' RACE reads, yields one record per CDR3 protein. The sample carries 500,000 or so distinct CDR3 sequences, approximately 14% recorded once. As concerns this clonotype: The antigen is unknown.

The sample was also linked to a second study, of yellow fever vaccine responses in identical twins.

The chain joins TRBV20-1 to TRBJ2-5, with 7 bases matching TRBD1. This TCR derives from a woman aged 18-29 years in good health. The sequencing input was CD4+ T cells sorted from blood. DNA for the CDR3: TGCAGTGCTAGAGATGTACAGGGGTTGGAGACCCAGTACTTC. Amino acids: CSARDVQGLETQYF.